Listed here is a single TCR beta chain. Its antigen has not been determined. The input lacks base qualities; no much larger clone sits a single base away. The intended sense of this specimen's treatment or condition label: live attenuated yellow fever vaccine strain. Two biological replicates of bulk PBMCs were collected at each blood-draw timepoint. A standard Ficoll-Paque protocol was used to isolate PBMCs from peripheral blood. RNA was extracted with TriZol from bulk PBMCs, CD4 and CD8 fractions, and dextramer-positive and dextramer-negative fractions. Sequencing instrument: Illumina NovaSeq 6000. Synthesis of TCR cDNA relied on 5'RACE template switching, a step that introduced a universal primer site along with unique molecular identifiers. Priming for cDNA synthesis came from both the TCR alpha and TCR beta constant segments. Library amplification used two PCR steps, and the second PCR step added sample barcodes and sequencing adapters. Libraries were sequenced on Illumina HiSeq 2500 (2x100 bp) or NovaSeq (2x150 bp). The authors processed their data as follows. MIGEC handled demultiplexing of reads and collapsing into UMI consensus sequences, while MiXCR performed V(D)J alignment. Vaccine-responding clonotypes were defined with edgeR using replicate PBMC samples, requiring FDR below 0.01 and a log2 fold change above 5 up to day 15. Bulk clonotypes were assigned CD4 or CD8 identity according to which sequenced CD4 or CD8 repertoire held them at higher abundance. TCRdb applied fastp at Q25 and MiXCR to the public reads, then kept only in-frame beta chains. For every CDR3 protein sequence, its rows merge into one entry that carries the most common genes and DNA. TCRdb assigned the V and J calls; the authors' analysis was not used. This sample has hundreds of thousands of distinct CDR3 sequences in its table, and roughly a sixth of those were observed once. 18% of the sample goes to the ten largest clones.

These data come from a study of T cells after yellow fever vaccination (dated by TCRdb to between 2018 and 2021). For context, the study as a whole: The SMART-Seq v4 Ultra Low Input RNA kit was used to prepare libraries from fractions with low cell numbers. Blood was collected at multiple timepoints before and after primary and secondary immunization, and bulk PBMC replicates and cell subsets were isolated. Two healthy male donors made up the cohort, one aged 18 to 30 years and the other aged 30 to 40 years. To track T-cell clones before and after primary and booster YFV17D yellow fever vaccination, bulk TCR alpha and beta repertoires were sequenced longitudinally.

Between the V and J ends, shortened by 1 base and 10 bases respectively, the junction contains 23 bases. CDR3 length: 17 amino acids, cysteine to phenylalanine. Only CDR3 DNA remains: 51 bases, in frame from the first base. Reading the germline V gene (reference sequence) gives CDR1 LNHNV and CDR2 YYDKDF. General conclusions and limits of the study: The secondary T-cell response was weaker than the primary response but faster, peaking on day 5 instead of day 15. A small share of clonotypes occurred in both CD4 and CD8 compartments, likely arising from convergent recombination. Computational filtering was required because FACS-sorted repertoires could contain abundant contaminating clonotypes from the bulk population. The study included only a couple of donors, which limits how far the findings can be generalized. After the booster, most of the clones that had expanded following primary vaccination were detected again (almost 98% of CD4 and 85% to 90% of CD8), which suggests that memory was broadly maintained.

This TCR derives from a man between 18 and 29 years old who received the YFV17D yellow fever vaccine. The sequence links TRBV15 to TRBJ2-1, with TRBD2 tentatively as D gene (6 bases match). The sequencing used PBMCs, collected before the yellow fever booster vaccination. The CDR3 protein: CATSRVYGGNSEREQFF. The DNA sequence is TGTGCCACCAGCAGAGTTTACGGGGGAAACAGCGAGAGGGAGCAGTTCTTC.